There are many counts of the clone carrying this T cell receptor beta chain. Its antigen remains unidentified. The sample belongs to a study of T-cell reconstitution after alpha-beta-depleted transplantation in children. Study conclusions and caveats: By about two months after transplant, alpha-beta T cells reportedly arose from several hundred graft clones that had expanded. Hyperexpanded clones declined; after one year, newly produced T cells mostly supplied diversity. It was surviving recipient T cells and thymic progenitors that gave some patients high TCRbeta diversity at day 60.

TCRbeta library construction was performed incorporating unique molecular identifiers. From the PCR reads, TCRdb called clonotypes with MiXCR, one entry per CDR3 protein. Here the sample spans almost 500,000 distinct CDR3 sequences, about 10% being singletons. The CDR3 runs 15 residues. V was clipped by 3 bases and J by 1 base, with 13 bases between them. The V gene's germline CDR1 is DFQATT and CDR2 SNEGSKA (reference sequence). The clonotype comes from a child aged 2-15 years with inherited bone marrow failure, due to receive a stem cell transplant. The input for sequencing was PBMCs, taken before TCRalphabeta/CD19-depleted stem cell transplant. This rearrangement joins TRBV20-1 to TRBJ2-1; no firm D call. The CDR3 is CSASVSRRSYNEQFF. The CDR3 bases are TGCAGTGCTAGCGTTAGCAGGCGGTCCTACAATGAGCAGTTCTTC.